This section outlines one T cell receptor (beta chain) sequence together with its context. Sample time point: baseline, week 1 (first vaccination visit). Documented treatment: pre-vaccination baseline after standard-of-care therapy. New WHO grade 3 or 4 IDH1-mutant, ATRX-lost astrocytomas were present in all donors. The CDR3 runs to 14 residues. The V gene end was trimmed by 4 bases and the J gene end by 2 bases; junction bases not matched to a gene: 6. Germline loops: CDR1 SGHTS, CDR2 YDEGEE. TCRdb keeps only in-frame clones here, not all; method: immunoSEQ multiplex PCR. The table includes 60,000 to 85,000 clones, 60% to 85% detected once. The sample belongs to a study of a mutant IDH1 vaccine in newly diagnosed glioma.

The TCR was taken from a man aged 50 or older with glioma. The chain has TRBV5-8 and TRBJ2-7; TRBD2 aligns across 7 bases. Specimen: PBMCs, collected from a glioma patient treated with radiotherapy, temozolomide or both. The CDR3 spells CASSGGESPYEQYF. The CDR3 bases are TGTGCCAGCAGCGGGGGGGAGAGCCCCTACGAGCAGTACTTC.